The 5 T cell receptor beta chains below were found in one sample sequenced in a study of CD8+ T cells in alopecia areata (dated by TCRdb to between 2018 and 2020). The time point label here, explained by the study, means: baseline before oral tofacitinib. Library preparation employed the immunoSEQ multiplex PCR assay. To provide template for TCR sequencing, every sample had RNA extracted and reverse transcribed into cDNA. Here the immuneACCESS table is served through TCRdb, limited to in-frame sequences with V and J called. Missing clones are a known gap in these copies; in checked studies unresolved V genes cover under half, and the rest lacks a known reason. Across this sample there are approximately 140,000 clones, with 75% to 90% seen only once. The biggest ten clones account for more than 12% of the sample. The material was CD8+ T cells sorted from blood, obtained at week 0. The receptors were gathered from a human donor with alopecia areata.

The V gene is TRBV29-1, the J gene TRBJ2-7, with TRBD2 matching 11 bases. This CDR3 is built from 14 residues. The V and J ends lost 5 bases and 0 bases, in that order; junction bases with no gene match: 3. In germline, CDR1 is SQVTM, CDR2 ANQGSEA. The CDR3 region is CSVLTSGNSYEQYF. CDR3 DNA sequence: TGCAGCGTTCTGACTAGCGGGAACTCCTACGAGCAGTACTTC.

This clone was found once. Here the CDR3 reads CASSNGYGRTYEQYF. The DNA for the CDR3 is TGTGCCAGCAGTAACGGCTATGGACGGACCTACGAGCAGTACTTC. This chain uses TRBV6-5 with TRBJ2-7; D is ambiguous. The germline V gene has CDR1 MNHEY and CDR2 SVGAGI. Between the trimmed V and J ends, which lost 5 bases and 2 bases, there was a span of 16 bases. The CDR3 length is 15 residues.

The chain recombines TRBV27 with TRBJ2-7; perhaps TRBD2 as D (6 bases). Germline CDR1 reads MNHEY; CDR2 reads SMNVEV (reference sequence). V lost 2 bases and J 3 bases, leaving 14 bases between the germline ends. The CDR3 is 15 residues long. CDR3 sequence: CASSLNSGAGYEQYF. In DNA, the CDR3 is TGTGCCAGCAGTTTAAATTCGGGAGCCGGCTACGAGCAGTACTTC.

The chain employs TRBV7-9 and TRBJ1-1; 9 bases align to TRBD1. Germline CDR1 reads SEHNR; CDR2 reads FQNEAQ (reference sequence). The junction had 13 bases not matched to a gene; V was cut back by 6 bases and J by 5 bases. The CDR3 is 16 amino acids. The CDR3 here is CASRPGTGSFWTEAFF. In nucleotides, the CDR3 is TGTGCCAGCAGGCCCGGGACAGGGTCTTTTTGGACTGAAGCTTTCTTT.

This clone was picked up one time. The J gene is TRBJ2-5, the V gene TRBV29-1; D gene uncertain. V lost 7 bases and J lost 2, with 14 bases in between. The CDR3 is 13 residues long. Germline V gives CDR1 SQVTM, CDR2 ANQGSEA. CDR3 DNA sequence: TGCAGCGCCCTAGAACGAGTTCAAGAGACCCAGTACTTC. Protein: CSALERVQETQYF.